The 24 T cell receptor beta chains presented below share a single source sample, sequenced in a study of T cells in localized non-small cell lung cancer. Generated by immunoSEQ multiplex PCR, the TCRdb table keeps only in-frame clones and is missing some. The sample shows 100,000 to 150,000 clones, about 90% of them seen only once. Source: peripheral blood, taken before any cancer treatment. The receptors were sampled from a female donor over 55 with stage I lung adenocarcinoma.

The table lists this clone with a count of one. The chain is built from TRBV28 and TRBJ2-7, with a weak D call TRBD1 (6 bases). V lost 2 bases, J lost 5 bases, and 13 bases lay in between. The CDR3 is 14 amino acids. Per the germline V gene, CDR1 is MDHEN and CDR2 is SYDVKM. CDR3: CASSLGAGADEQYF. The CDR3 bases are TGTGCCAGCAGTTTAGGGGCAGGGGCTGACGAGCAGTACTTC.

The chain uses TRBV5-4 and TRBJ2-5; tentatively, D is TRBD2 (6 bases). Deletions cut 3 bases from V and 4 bases from J, with 19 bases between. This CDR3 has 16 amino acids. Germline CDR1 is SGHNT and CDR2 is YYREEE (reference sequence). For the CDR3, the DNA is TGTGCCAGCAGCTCTGGAGGGGCAGGGATTCGAGAGACCCAGTACTTC. This codes for CASSSGGAGIRETQYF.

This chain connects TRBV2 to TRBJ2-5, with D possibly TRBD2 on 6 matching bases. V was cut by 1 base and J by 1 base, with 7 bases left in between. The length of the CDR3 is 14 residues. Germline CDR1 reads SNHLY; CDR2 reads FYNNEI. CDR3 sequence reads: CASSEGGTQETQYF. Here the CDR3 DNA reads TGTGCCAGCAGTGAAGGCGGGACCCAAGAGACCCAGTACTTC. The variable domain in full, completed from reference TRBV2 and TRBJ2-5, reads EPEVTQTPSHQVTQMGQEVILRCVPISNHLYFYWYRQILGQKVEFLVSFYNNEISEKSEIFDDQFSVERPDGSNFTLKIRSTKLEDSAMYFCASSEGGTQETQYFGPGTRLLVL.

The CDR3 DNA sequence: TGTGCCAGTTGGACAGGAACTGAGCGTGGGGCTGAAGCTTTCTTT. Translated: CASWTGTERGAEAFF. The J gene is TRBJ1-1, the V gene TRBV6-1; 7 bases are a match to TRBD1. Germline trimming cut 9 bases from V and 6 bases from J; bases unmatched to any gene: 16. The CDR3 runs to 15 residues. CDR1 and CDR2 (germline): MNHNS, SASEGT.

The V gene is TRBV6-6, the J gene TRBJ1-1; D unresolved. Per the germline V gene, CDR1 is MNHNY and CDR2 is SVGAGI (reference sequence). The CDR3 has 13 amino acids. Deletions cut 7 bases from V and 1 base from J, with 10 bases between. The DNA of the CDR3 is TGTGCCAGCACCCTGCTAGAGAACACTGAAGCTTTCTTT. This encodes CASTLLENTEAFF.

CDR3 protein: CASKNRDSGNQPQHF. Here the CDR3 DNA reads TGTGCCAGCAAGAACCGGGACAGCGGCAATCAGCCCCAGCATTTT. The chain couples TRBV2 to TRBJ1-5; 7 nucleotides match TRBD1. The CDR3 totals 15 residues. Germline lookup yields CDR1 SNHLY and CDR2 FYNNEI. With V trimmed by 7 bases and J by 2 bases, 8 bases remained unmatched.

This chain connects TRBV5-1 to TRBJ2-5, with 7 nucleotides matching TRBD1. The trim removed 0 bases at V and 5 bases at J, leaving 4 bases unmatched. Germline V lookup: CDR1 SGHRS, CDR2 YFSETQ. The CDR3 extends over 14 amino acids. The CDR3 sequence: CASSLDGRGETQYF. The CDR3 DNA follows: TGCGCCAGCAGCTTGGATGGCAGGGGGGAGACCCAGTACTTC.

The rearrangement links TRBV6-5 to TRBJ2-2; D is undetermined. Trimming took 3 bases from V and 6 from J, leaving 11 bases between them. The CDR3 extends over 14 amino acids. The V gene's germline CDR1 is MNHEY and CDR2 SVGAGI. CDR3 sequence (DNA): TGTGCCAGCAGTTATTTGCCCGAGTCCGGGGAGCTGTTTTTT. It specifies CASSYLPESGELFF.

This clone was seen a single time. CDR3 sequence reads: CASSGRGYQETQYF. The CDR3 DNA sequence: TGTGCCAGCTCAGGCCGGGGCTACCAAGAGACCCAGTACTTC. This chain joins TRBV18 and TRBJ2-5; D assignment may be TRBD1 or TRBD2 (5 bases each). Germline lookup yields CDR1 KGHSH and CDR2 LQKENI. Trimming removed 5 bases from V and 0 bases from J, with 10 bases in between. This CDR3 spans 14 amino acids.

The chain is built from TRBV19 and TRBJ2-1; the D gene is possibly TRBD2 (6 bases). Germline lookup yields CDR1 LNHDA and CDR2 SQIVND (reference sequence). V was trimmed by 4 bases and J by 2 bases, leaving 15 bases between them. CDR3 length: 16 residues. CDR3 nucleotide sequence: TGTGCCAGTAGTACGGAGGGTGGTAACCCCTACAATGAGCAGTTCTTC. Its translation is CASSTEGGNPYNEQFF.

This chain links TRBV7-2 with TRBJ2-1, with no clear D. Trimming took off 3 bases at V and 4 bases at J, with 10 bases between the two ends. This CDR3 region has 14 residues. CDR1 and CDR2 from the germline V gene are SGHTA and FQGNSA. The CDR3 coding sequence is TGTGCCAGCAGCTTTATTTCTGGATACAATGAGCAGTTCTTC. This encodes CASSFISGYNEQFF.

This chain joins TRBV2 and TRBJ1-2; a possible D gene is TRBD1 (5 bases). Germline CDR1 reads SNHLY; CDR2 reads FYNNEI. The CDR3 extends over 12 amino acids. V was shortened by 1 base and J by 7 bases, with 7 bases between the two germline ends. CDR3 nucleotide sequence: TGTGCCAGCAGTGAAGTTGGGGGTGGCTACACCTTC. Translating it yields CASSEVGGGYTF.

The chain couples TRBV18 to TRBJ2-1; TRBD2 agrees at 9 bases. After removal of 6 bases from V and 0 bases from J, the junction contained 12 bases not matched to a gene. This CDR3 has 18 residues. The germline gives CDR1 KGHSH, CDR2 LQKENI. The CDR3 sequence is CASSSSLRAGGSYNEQFF. The CDR3 DNA is TGTGCCAGCTCGTCATCCTTAAGAGCGGGAGGCTCCTACAATGAGCAGTTCTTC.

The V gene is TRBV7-9, the J gene TRBJ2-3, with 7 bases lining up with TRBD2. The length of the CDR3 is 16 residues. The germline gives CDR1 SEHNR, CDR2 FQNEAQ (reference sequence). J lost 3 bases, V lost 5 bases, and 11 bases had no gene match. CDR3 bases: TGTGCCAGCAGCACCGGGGGAGGGGCCCGAACAGATACGCAGTATTTT. Amino acids: CASSTGGGARTDTQYF.

J is TRBJ2-1 and V is TRBV5-1; D tentatively reads TRBD1 or TRBD2 (6 bases each). The CDR3 is 15 residues long. The germline gives CDR1 SGHRS, CDR2 YFSETQ. The germline V and J ends were trimmed by 4 bases and 7 bases, with 18 bases remaining between them. The CDR3, as DNA: TGCGCCAGCAGCCCGATTGATGGGGGGCGGAATGAGCAGTTCTTC. As protein: CASSPIDGGRNEQFF.

The rearrangement links TRBV6-5 to TRBJ2-5; no clear D gene. The V gene's germline CDR1 is MNHEY and CDR2 SVGAGI. V lost 6 bases and J 5 bases, leaving 4 bases between the germline ends. This CDR3 region has 10 residues. The CDR3 sequence is CASRRETQYF. The CDR3 DNA is TGTGCCAGCAGGCGGGAGACCCAGTACTTC.

The chain employs TRBV5-1 and TRBJ2-1; 8 nucleotides line up with TRBD2. The CDR3 has 15 amino acids. Germline assignment: CDR1 SGHRS and CDR2 YFSETQ. Trimming cost V 3 bases and J 4 bases; bases outside gene matches: 6. CDR3 in DNA: TGCGCCAGCAGCTCCCTAGCGGGCGCTTACAATGAGCAGTTCTTC. Translated, it gives CASSSLAGAYNEQFF.

The chain has TRBV9 and TRBJ2-1; 8 nucleotides align to TRBD2. This CDR3 is built from 16 residues. Germline V gives CDR1 SGDLS, CDR2 YYNGEE. V lost 1 base and J lost 5; bases outside the gene matches: 8. Here the CDR3 reads CASSVTPGLGDNEQFF. The CDR3 coding sequence is TGTGCCAGCAGCGTAACACCGGGACTAGGGGACAATGAGCAGTTCTTC.

The chain couples TRBV6-1 to TRBJ2-2; maybe TRBD1 (6 bases). Trimming shortened V by 6 bases and J by 1 base, and 9 bases separated the two germline ends. The CDR3 has 14 residues. The germline gives CDR1 MNHNS, CDR2 SASEGT. CDR3 nucleotide sequence: TGTGCCAGCAGAAGACAGGAGAACACCGGGGAGCTGTTTTTT. This encodes CASRRQENTGELFF.

The chain uses TRBV7-3 and TRBJ2-1, with a tentative D call TRBD1 (5 bases). The CDR3 is 19 amino acids. V lost 5 bases and J 9 bases, leaving 32 bases between the germline ends. In germline, CDR1 is SGHTA, CDR2 FQGTGA. The CDR3 DNA sequence: TGTGCCAGCAGCAGCCTTTCCCCCTGGGGCACGGTCGGGCCCAGTGAGCAGTTCTTC. It codes for CASSSLSPWGTVGPSEQFF.

The chain has TRBV7-9 and TRBJ2-7; 9 positions agree with TRBD2. Germline V gives CDR1 SEHNR, CDR2 FQNEAQ (reference sequence). This CDR3 is 14 amino acids long. The ends lost 6 bases at V and 0 bases at J; junction bases unmatched: 3. CDR3 sequence reads: CASSPGLASYEQYF. The CDR3 DNA sequence: TGTGCCAGCAGTCCGGGACTAGCCTCCTACGAGCAGTACTTC. The variable domain in full, completed from reference TRBV7-9 and TRBJ2-7, reads DTGVSQNPRHKITKRGQNVTFRCDPISEHNRLYWYRQTLGQGPEFLTYFQNEAQLEKSRLLSDRFSAERPKGSFSTLEIQRTEQGDSAMYLCASSPGLASYEQYFGPGTRLTVT.

The V and J genes are TRBV4-1 and TRBJ2-7, with no clear D. Trimming cost V 4 bases and J 0 bases, with 10 bases left between them. The CDR3 is made up of 14 amino acids. Germline V gives CDR1 MGHRA, CDR2 YSYEKL. CDR3 nucleotides: TGCGCCAGCAGCCTGCAGCGTAACTCCTACGAGCAGTACTTC. This sequence encodes CASSLQRNSYEQYF.

This sequence joins TRBV6-5 and TRBJ2-7, with D maybe TRBD2 (6 bases). Trimming cost V 4 bases and J 3 bases, with 16 bases left between them. Germline V lookup: CDR1 MNHEY, CDR2 SVGAGI. This CDR3 comprises 15 residues. For the CDR3, the DNA is TGTGCCAGCAGTTCAAGGCGGCTAGCGAACTACGAGCAGTACTTC. Protein: CASSSRRLANYEQYF.

The V and J genes are TRBV5-5 and TRBJ1-6; D remains unclear. This CDR3 contains 15 residues. V was trimmed by 2 bases and J by 5 bases, leaving 11 bases between them. Germline assignment: CDR1 SGHKS and CDR2 YYEKEE (reference sequence). CDR3 bases: TGTGCCAGCAGCTTTGAGGGAATCGATAATTCACCCCTCCACTTT. Its translation: CASSFEGIDNSPLHF.